A single sample is the source of the 5 T cell receptor beta chains below, sequenced in a study of T cells after yellow fever vaccination. TCRdb recomputed calls from the 5' RACE reads with MiXCR, one row per CDR3 protein. The profile shows 100,000 to 150,000 distinct CDR3 sequences, under 9% of them singletons. The specimen comprised CD8+ T cells sorted from PBMCs, sampled on the day of the yellow fever booster vaccination. All receptors derive from a man in his late teens or twenties who received the YFV17D yellow fever vaccine.

In its sample, this clonotype was seen many times. J is TRBJ2-7 and V is TRBV4-3; possible D gene TRBD2, 6 bases. The CDR3 length is 15 residues. Germline CDR1 reads LGHNA; CDR2 reads YSLEER. V was trimmed by 0 bases and J by 3 bases, leaving 12 bases between them. The CDR3 DNA sequence: TGCGCCAGCAGCCAAGAGGACTGGGGGGACTACGAGCAGTACTTC. Its protein is CASSQEDWGDYEQYF.

In its sample, this clonotype was seen a few times. This chain uses TRBV27 with TRBJ2-3; TRBD1 matches at 9 bases. The CDR3 length is 15 residues. Germline CDR1 is MNHEY and CDR2 is SMNVEV (reference sequence). V was clipped by 3 bases and J by 4 bases; unmatched bases: 5. The CDR3 loop is CASSLGTGRADTQYF. The CDR3, as DNA: TGTGCCAGCAGTTTGGGGACAGGGAGGGCAGATACGCAGTATTTT.

The chain combines TRBV15 with TRBJ1-5; maybe TRBD1 (5 bases). This CDR3 region has 15 residues. V lost 0 bases, J lost 0 bases, and 6 bases lay in between. From germline, CDR1 is LNHNV and CDR2 YYDKDF (reference sequence). The CDR3 nucleotides read TGTGCCACCAGCAGAGACAGGGCTAGCAATCAGCCCCAGCATTTT. It is translated as CATSRDRASNQPQHF.

There are a few counts of this clonotype. This rearrangement joins TRBV5-6 to TRBJ2-1, with 8 bases fitting TRBD2. The CDR3 has 14 residues. The junction had 11 bases not matched to a gene; V was cut back by 6 bases and J by 9 bases. Germline V gene lookup returns CDR1 SGHDT and CDR2 YYEEEE. Written as DNA, the CDR3 is TGTGCCAGCACCCCGTCCGGACTAGCCGGTGAGCAGTTCTTC. Its translation is CASTPSGLAGEQFF.

This clonotype was seen at least ten times. This chain uses TRBV10-3 with TRBJ2-2; 8 nucleotides match TRBD1. The CDR3 spans 14 residues. The V segment lost 4 bases and the J segment 4 bases; nucleotides outside the gene matches: 2. The germline V gene encodes CDR1 ENHRY and CDR2 SYGVKD. This chain's CDR3 is CAISGTGSTGELFF. For the CDR3, the DNA is TGTGCCATCAGTGGGACAGGGAGCACCGGGGAGCTGTTTTTT.